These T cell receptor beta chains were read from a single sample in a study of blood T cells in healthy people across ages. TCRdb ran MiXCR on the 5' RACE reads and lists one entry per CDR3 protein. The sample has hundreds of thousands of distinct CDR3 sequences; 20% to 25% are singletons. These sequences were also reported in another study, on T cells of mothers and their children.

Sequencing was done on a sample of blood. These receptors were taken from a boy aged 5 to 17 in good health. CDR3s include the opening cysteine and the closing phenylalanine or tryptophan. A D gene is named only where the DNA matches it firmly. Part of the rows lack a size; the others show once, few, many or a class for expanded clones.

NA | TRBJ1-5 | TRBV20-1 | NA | CSARARDFDSNQPQHF | TGCAGTGCTAGAGCAAGGGACTTCGATAGCAATCAGCCCCAGCATTTT
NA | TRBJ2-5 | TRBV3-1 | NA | CASSQGRDEHFF | TGTGCCAGCAGCCAAGGCAGGGATGAGCACTTCTTC
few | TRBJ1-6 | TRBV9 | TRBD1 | CASTRGQGVISPLHF | TGTGCCAGCACCCGAGGACAGGGGGTAATTTCACCCCTCCACTTT
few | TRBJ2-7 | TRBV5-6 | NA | CASSPDGASAYEQYF | TGTGCCAGCAGTCCCGACGGAGCCTCGGCCTACGAGCAGTACTTC
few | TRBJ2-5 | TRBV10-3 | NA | CAISEPGPLAQYF | TGTGCCATCAGTGAGCCGGGACCCCTTGCCCAGTACTTC
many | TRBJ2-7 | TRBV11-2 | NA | CASSFGVAEQYF | TGTGCCAGCAGCTTCGGGGTTGCCGAGCAGTACTTC
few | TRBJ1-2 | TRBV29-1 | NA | CSVASGDGYGYTF | TGCAGCGTTGCGTCAGGGGACGGCTATGGCTACACCTTC
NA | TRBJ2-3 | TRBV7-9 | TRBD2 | CASSFTSGRPHPTDTQYF | TGTGCCAGCAGCTTTACTAGCGGGAGGCCACACCCCACAGATACGCAGTATTTT
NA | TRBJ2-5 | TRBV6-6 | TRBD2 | CASSMTSGGEGVETQYF | TGTGCCAGCAGCATGACTAGCGGGGGGGAGGGGGTAGAGACCCAGTACTTC
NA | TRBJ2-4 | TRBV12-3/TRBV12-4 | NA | CASSSEGHPKNIQYF | TGTGCCAGCAGTTCCGAGGGACACCCCAAAAACATTCAGTACTTC
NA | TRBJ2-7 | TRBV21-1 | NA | CASSKGQRTYEQYF | TGTGCCAGCAGCAAGGGACAGCGGACCTACGAGCAGTACTTC
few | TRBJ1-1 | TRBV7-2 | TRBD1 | CASSPQTGGTEAFF | TGTGCCAGCAGCCCCCAGACAGGGGGCACTGAAGCTTTCTTT
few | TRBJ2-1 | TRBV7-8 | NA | CASVEGGDYNEQFF | TGTGCCAGCGTCGAAGGGGGGGACTACAATGAGCAGTTCTTC
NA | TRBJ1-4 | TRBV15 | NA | CATSRVGEKLFF | TGTGCCACCAGCAGAGTAGGTGAAAAACTGTTTTTT
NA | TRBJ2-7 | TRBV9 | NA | CASSVEPETWDYEQYF | TGTGCCAGCAGCGTAGAACCCGAAACATGGGACTACGAGCAGTACTTC
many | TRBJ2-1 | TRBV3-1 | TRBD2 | CASSQESSAGGARVLFF | TGTGCCAGCAGCCAAGAGTCGTCAGCGGGAGGAGCTCGGGTTCTGTTCTTC
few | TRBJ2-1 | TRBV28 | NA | CASSLDGDSYNEQFF | TGTGCCAGCAGTTTAGACGGAGACTCCTACAATGAGCAGTTCTTC
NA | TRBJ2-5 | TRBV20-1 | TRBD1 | CSARPGTGIQETQYF | TGCAGTGCCAGACCCGGGACAGGCATACAAGAGACCCAGTACTTC